Detailed here is one T cell receptor beta chain. The sample originates from a study of cytomegalovirus exposure and HLA in healthy donors. From germline, CDR1 is SSHAT and CDR2 FNYEAQ (reference sequence). With V trimmed by 1 base and J by 4 bases, 2 bases remained unmatched. This CDR3 is 14 amino acids long. The primer mix had 60 Vbeta and 13 Jbeta primers. Sequenced by immunoSEQ multiplex PCR; TCRdb stores in-frame clones only, minus some. The table lists 150,000 to 200,000 clones, 75% to 85% of them singletons, with roughly 13% in the top ten. The TCR comes from a woman between 45 and 65 years old in good health and CMV-seronegative. Specimen: PBMCs. The J gene is TRBJ2-3, the V gene TRBV7-7; 7 nucleotides align to TRBD1. CDR3 bases: TGTGCCAGCAGCTTAGGTACAGGGGCAGATACGCAGTATTTT. The encoded protein is CASSLGTGADTQYF. Based on the CDR3 plus reference TRBV7-7 and TRBJ2-3, the full variable domain is GAGVSQSPRYKVTKRGQDVTLRCDPISSHATLYWYQQALGQGPEFLTYFNYEAQPDKSGLPSDRFSAERPEGSISTLTIQRTEQRDSAMYRCASSLGTGADTQYFGPGTRLTVL.